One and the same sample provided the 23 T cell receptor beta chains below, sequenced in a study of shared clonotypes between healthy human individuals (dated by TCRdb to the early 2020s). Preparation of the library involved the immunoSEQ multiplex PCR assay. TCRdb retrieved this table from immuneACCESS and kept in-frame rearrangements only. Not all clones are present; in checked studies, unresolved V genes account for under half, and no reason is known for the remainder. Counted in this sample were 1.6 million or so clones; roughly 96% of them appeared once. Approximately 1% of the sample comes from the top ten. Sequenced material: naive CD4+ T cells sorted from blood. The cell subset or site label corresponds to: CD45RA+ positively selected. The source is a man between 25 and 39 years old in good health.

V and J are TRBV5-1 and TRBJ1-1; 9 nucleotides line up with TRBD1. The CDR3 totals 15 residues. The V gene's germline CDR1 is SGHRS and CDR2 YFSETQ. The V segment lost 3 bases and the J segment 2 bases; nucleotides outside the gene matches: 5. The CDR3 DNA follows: TGCGCCAGCAGCTCGTCGGGACAGGGAAACACTGAAGCTTTCTTT. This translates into CASSSSGQGNTEAFF.

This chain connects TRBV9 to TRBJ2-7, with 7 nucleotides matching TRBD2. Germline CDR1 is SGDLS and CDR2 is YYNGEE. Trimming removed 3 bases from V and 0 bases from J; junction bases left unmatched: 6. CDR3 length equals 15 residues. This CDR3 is CASSATSARSYEQYF. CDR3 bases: TGTGCCAGCAGCGCCACTAGCGCACGCTCCTACGAGCAGTACTTC.

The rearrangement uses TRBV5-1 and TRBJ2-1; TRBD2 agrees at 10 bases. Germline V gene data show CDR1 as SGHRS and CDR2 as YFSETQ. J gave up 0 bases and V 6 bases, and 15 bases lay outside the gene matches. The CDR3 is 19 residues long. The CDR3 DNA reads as TGCGCCAGCATGCCCAGTATAGCGGGAGGACCCCGCTCCTACAATGAGCAGTTCTTC. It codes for CASMPSIAGGPRSYNEQFF.

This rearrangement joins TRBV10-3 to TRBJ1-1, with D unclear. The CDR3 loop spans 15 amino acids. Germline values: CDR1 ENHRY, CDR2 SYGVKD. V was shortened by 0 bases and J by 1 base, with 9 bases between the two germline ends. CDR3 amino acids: CAISESESPNTEAFF. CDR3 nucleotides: TGTGCCATCAGTGAGTCAGAGAGCCCGAACACTGAAGCTTTCTTT.

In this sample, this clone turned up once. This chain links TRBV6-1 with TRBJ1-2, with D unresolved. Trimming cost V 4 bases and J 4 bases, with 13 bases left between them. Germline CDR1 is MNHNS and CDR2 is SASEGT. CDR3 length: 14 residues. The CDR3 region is CASSATTTGYGYTF. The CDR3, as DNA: TGTGCCAGCAGTGCAACGACAACTGGCTATGGCTACACCTTC.

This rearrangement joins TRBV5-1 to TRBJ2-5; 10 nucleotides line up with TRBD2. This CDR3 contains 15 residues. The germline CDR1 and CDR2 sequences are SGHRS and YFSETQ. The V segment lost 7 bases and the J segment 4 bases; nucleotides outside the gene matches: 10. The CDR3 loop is CASEPAPSGRETQYF. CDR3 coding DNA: TGCGCCAGCGAGCCCGCCCCTAGCGGGAGAGAGACCCAGTACTTC. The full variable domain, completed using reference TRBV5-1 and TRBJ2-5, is KAGVTQTPRYLIKTRGQQVTLSCSPISGHRSVSWYQQTPGQGLQFLFEYFSETQRNKGNFPGRFSGRQFSNSRSEMNVSTLELGDSALYLCASEPAPSGRETQYFGPGTRLLVL.

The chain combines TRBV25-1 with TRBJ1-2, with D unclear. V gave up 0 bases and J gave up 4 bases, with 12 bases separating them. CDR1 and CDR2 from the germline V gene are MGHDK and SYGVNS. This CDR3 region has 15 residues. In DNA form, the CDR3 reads TGTGCCAGCAGTGAATATTACGACCAGACCTATGGCTACACCTTC. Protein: CASSEYYDQTYGYTF.

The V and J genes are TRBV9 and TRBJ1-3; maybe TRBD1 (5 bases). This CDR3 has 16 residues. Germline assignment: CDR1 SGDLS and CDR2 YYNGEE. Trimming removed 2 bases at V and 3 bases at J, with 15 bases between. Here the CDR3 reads CASSVREGPSGNTIYF. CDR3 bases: TGTGCCAGCAGCGTTAGGGAGGGGCCGAGTGGAAACACCATATATTTT.

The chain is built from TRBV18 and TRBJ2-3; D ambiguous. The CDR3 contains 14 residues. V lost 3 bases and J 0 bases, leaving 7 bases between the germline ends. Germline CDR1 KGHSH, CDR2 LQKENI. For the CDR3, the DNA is TGTGCCAGCTCACCGGGCAGAAGCACAGATACGCAGTATTTT. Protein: CASSPGRSTDTQYF.

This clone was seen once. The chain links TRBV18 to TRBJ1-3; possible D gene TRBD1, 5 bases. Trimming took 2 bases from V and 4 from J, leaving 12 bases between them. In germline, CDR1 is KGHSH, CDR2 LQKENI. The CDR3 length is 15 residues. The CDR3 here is CASSPIRGPGNTIYF. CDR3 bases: TGTGCCAGCTCACCAATCCGGGGCCCAGGAAACACCATATATTTT.

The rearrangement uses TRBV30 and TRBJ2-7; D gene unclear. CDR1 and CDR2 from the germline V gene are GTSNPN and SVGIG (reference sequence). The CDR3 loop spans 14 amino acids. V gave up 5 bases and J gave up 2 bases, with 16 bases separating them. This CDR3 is CAWRRSGVTYEQYF. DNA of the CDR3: TGTGCCTGGCGTCGGTCTGGGGTCACCTACGAGCAGTACTTC.

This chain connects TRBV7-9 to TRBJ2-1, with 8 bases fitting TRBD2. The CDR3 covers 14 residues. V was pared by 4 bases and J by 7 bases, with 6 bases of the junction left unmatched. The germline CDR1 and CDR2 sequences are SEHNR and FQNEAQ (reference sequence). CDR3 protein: CASSSGTSSNEQFF. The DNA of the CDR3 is TGTGCCAGCAGCTCCGGGACTAGTAGTAATGAGCAGTTCTTC. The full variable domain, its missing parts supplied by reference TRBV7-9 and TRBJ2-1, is DTGVSQNPRHKITKRGQNVTFRCDPISEHNRLYWYRQTLGQGPEFLTYFQNEAQLEKSRLLSDRFSAERPKGSFSTLEIQRTEQGDSAMYLCASSSGTSSNEQFFGPGTRLTVL.

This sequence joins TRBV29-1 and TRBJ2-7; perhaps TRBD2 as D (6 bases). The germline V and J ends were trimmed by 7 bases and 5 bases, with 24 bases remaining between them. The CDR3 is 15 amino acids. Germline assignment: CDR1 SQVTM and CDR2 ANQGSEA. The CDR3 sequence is CSAQGVDGRIDEQYF. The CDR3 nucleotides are TGCAGCGCCCAAGGGGTTGACGGGAGAATCGACGAGCAGTACTTC.

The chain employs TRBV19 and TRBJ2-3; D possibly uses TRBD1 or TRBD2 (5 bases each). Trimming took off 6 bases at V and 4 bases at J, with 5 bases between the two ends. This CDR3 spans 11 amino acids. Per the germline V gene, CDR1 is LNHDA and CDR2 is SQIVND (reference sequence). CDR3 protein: CASRGADTQYF. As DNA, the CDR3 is TGTGCCAGTAGGGGGGCAGATACGCAGTATTTT.

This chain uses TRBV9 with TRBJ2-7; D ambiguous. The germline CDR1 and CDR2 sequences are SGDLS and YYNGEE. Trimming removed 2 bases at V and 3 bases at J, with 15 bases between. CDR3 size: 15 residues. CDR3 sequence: CASSVAPGLDYEQYF. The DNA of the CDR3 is TGTGCCAGCAGCGTGGCTCCCGGGCTAGACTACGAGCAGTACTTC.

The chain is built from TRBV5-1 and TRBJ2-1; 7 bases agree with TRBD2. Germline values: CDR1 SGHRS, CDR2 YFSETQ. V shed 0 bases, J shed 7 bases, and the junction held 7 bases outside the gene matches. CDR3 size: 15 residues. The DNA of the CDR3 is TGCGCCAGCAGCTTGGGCGCTAGCGGTTCAAATGAGCAGTTCTTC. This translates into CASSLGASGSNEQFF.

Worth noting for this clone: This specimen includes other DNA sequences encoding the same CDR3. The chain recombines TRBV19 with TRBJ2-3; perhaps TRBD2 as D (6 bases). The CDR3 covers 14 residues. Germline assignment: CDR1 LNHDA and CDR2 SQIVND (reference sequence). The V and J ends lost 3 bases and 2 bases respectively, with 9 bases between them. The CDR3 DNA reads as TGTGCCAGTAGTATCGGAGGGTACACAGATACGCAGTATTTT. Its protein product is CASSIGGYTDTQYF.

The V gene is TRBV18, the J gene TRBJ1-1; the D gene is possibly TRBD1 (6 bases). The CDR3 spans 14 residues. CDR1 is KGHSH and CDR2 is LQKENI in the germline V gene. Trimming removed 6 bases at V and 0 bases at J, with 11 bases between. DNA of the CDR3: TGTGCCAGCTCCGAGACAGGATTGAACACTGAAGCTTTCTTT. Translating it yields CASSETGLNTEAFF.

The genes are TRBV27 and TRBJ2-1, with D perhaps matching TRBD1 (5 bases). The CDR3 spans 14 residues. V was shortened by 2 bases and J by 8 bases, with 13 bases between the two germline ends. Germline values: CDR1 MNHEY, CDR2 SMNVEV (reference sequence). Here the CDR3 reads CASSLSLGVYEQFF. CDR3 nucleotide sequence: TGTGCCAGCAGTTTAAGTCTAGGGGTCTATGAGCAGTTCTTC.

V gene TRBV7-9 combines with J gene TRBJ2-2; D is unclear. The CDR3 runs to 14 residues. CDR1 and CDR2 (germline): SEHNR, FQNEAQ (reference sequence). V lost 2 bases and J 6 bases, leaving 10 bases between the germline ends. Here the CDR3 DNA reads TGTGCCAGCAGCTTACTTATCGTCCCCGGGGAGCTGTTTTTT. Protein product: CASSLLIVPGELFF.

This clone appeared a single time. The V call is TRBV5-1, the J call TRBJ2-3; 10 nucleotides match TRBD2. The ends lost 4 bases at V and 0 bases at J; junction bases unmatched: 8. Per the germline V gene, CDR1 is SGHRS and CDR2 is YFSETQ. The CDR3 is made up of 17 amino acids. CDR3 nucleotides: TGCGCCAGCAGCACGGGTACTAGCGGGAAGAGCACAGATACGCAGTATTTT. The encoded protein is CASSTGTSGKSTDTQYF. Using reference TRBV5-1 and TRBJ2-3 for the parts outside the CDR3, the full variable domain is KAGVTQTPRYLIKTRGQQVTLSCSPISGHRSVSWYQQTPGQGLQFLFEYFSETQRNKGNFPGRFSGRQFSNSRSEMNVSTLELGDSALYLCASSTGTSGKSTDTQYFGPGTRLTVL.

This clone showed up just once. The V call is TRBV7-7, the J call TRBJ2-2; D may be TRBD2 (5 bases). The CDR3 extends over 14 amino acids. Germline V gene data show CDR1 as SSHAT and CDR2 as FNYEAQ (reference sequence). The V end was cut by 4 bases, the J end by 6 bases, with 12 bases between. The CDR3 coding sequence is TGTGCCAGCAGCTCCTCTAGGACTTCCGGGGAGCTGTTTTTT. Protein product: CASSSSRTSGELFF.

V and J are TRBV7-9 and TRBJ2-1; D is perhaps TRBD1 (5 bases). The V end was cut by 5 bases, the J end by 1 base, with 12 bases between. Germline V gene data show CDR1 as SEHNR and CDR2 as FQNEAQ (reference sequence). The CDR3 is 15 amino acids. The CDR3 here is CASSIGAASYNEQFF. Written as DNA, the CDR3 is TGTGCCAGCAGCATTGGGGCGGCTTCCTACAATGAGCAGTTCTTC. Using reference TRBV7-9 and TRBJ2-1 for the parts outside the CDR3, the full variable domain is DTGVSQNPRHKITKRGQNVTFRCDPISEHNRLYWYRQTLGQGPEFLTYFQNEAQLEKSRLLSDRFSAERPKGSFSTLEIQRTEQGDSAMYLCASSIGAASYNEQFFGPGTRLTVL.